This TCR beta chain was captured by sequencing in a study of blood T cell repertoires in COVID-19. Turning to the study itself: PBMCs, B-cell-depleted T cells, or T cells provided the cDNA or gDNA that made up the material.

The CDR3 sequence is 19 residues long. Germline values: CDR1 SGHTA, CDR2 FQGNSA. V dropped 0 bases and J dropped 4; count of bases not matched to a gene: 12. Sequencing used immunoSEQ multiplex PCR; TCRdb keeps in-frame clones, though not all of them. The sample has some 130,000 clones; approximately 88% are singletons. The clonotype was recovered from a man aged 50 or older with acute or convalescent COVID-19. The chain uses TRBV7-2 and TRBJ2-1; 10 bases are a match to TRBD2. The specimen sequenced was peripheral blood. CDR3 nucleotides: TGTGCCAGCAGCTTAGCCCTCGACCCCGCTAGCGGGGGATACAATGAGCAGTTCTTC. Protein sequence: CASSLALDPASGGYNEQFF.